The T cell receptor (beta chain) described here comes from a study of beta chain features in type 1 diabetes. Study findings and constraints: Moderate but significant shortening of TCRB CDR3s was recorded in all four CD4+ subsets from Type 1 diabetes patients. PCR might favor shorter templates, equally in patients and controls. Type 1 diabetes patients had VDJ junctions that carried fewer insertions and more deletions.

As every portion of the isolated RNA was reverse transcribed, the sequencing read expressed TCRB transcripts. Method: immunoSEQ multiplex PCR; TCRdb's copy keeps in-frame clones and lacks some. The sample shows hundreds of thousands of clones, roughly an eighth of them seen only once. In its sample, this clone was seen a few times. Its matching antigen is unknown. Trimming pared 4 bases from V and 3 bases from J, leaving 19 bases between. The CDR3 sequence is 17 residues long. Germline CDR1 and CDR2: MGHRA and YSYEKL. The clonotype was recovered from a man younger than 30 with type 1 diabetes. J is TRBJ1-5 and V is TRBV4-1; possibly TRBD1 for D (5 bases). Source material: naive CD4+ T cells from blood. CDR3 nucleotide sequence: TGCGCCAGCAGCCGCAGGGCCATACAAGGGGTCAATCAGCCCCAGCATTTT. It is translated as CASSRRAIQGVNQPQHF.